The next 10 T cell receptor beta chains were all read from a single sample in a study of OX40 agonist ivuxolimab in advanced cancers. TCRdb's copy holds only in-frame clones and misses some; the assay was immunoSEQ multiplex PCR. The repertoire holds approximately 66,000 clones, with around 89% as singletons. Specimen: CD4+ or CD8+ T cells sorted from blood, collected in a trial of the OX40 agonist ivuxolimab. The receptors were sampled from an adult with an advanced solid tumor such as melanoma, head and neck, liver or kidney cancer.

This sequence joins TRBV5-1 and TRBJ2-7; tentative D call: TRBD1 (5 bases). Per germline, CDR1 SGHRS and CDR2 YFSETQ. This CDR3 region has 13 residues. The V end lost 7 bases, the J end lost 5 bases, and 16 bases lay between the germline ends. In DNA, the CDR3 is TGCGCCAGCGGTTCAGGGAACAGCCACGAGCAGTACTTC. Translating gives CASGSGNSHEQYF.

The chain recombines TRBV2 with TRBJ1-4; 8 bases are shared with TRBD1. Trimming at V came to 6 bases and at J to 8 bases, leaving 5 bases not matched to a gene. This CDR3 has 13 amino acids. Germline values: CDR1 SNHLY, CDR2 FYNNEI. CDR3 protein: CASSPGQEEKLFF. In DNA form, the CDR3 reads TGTGCCAGCAGCCCGGGACAGGAAGAAAAACTGTTTTTT.

This clone has only one observation. The rearrangement joins TRBV30 to TRBJ1-4; 7 bases align to TRBD1. Looked up from germline, CDR1 is GTSNPN and CDR2 is SVGIG (reference sequence). There are 12 residues in the CDR3. V lost 4 bases to trimming and J lost 7 bases; unmatched junction nucleotides: 3. CDR3 amino acids: CAWTGGSEKLFF. Here the CDR3 DNA reads TGTGCCTGGACAGGGGGGAGTGAAAAACTGTTTTTT.

This clone was recorded a few times. The chain uses TRBV2 and TRBJ2-3; 7 nucleotides agree with TRBD2. Losses at the gene ends were 7 bases for V and 1 base for J; bases not matched to a gene: 5. Per germline, CDR1 SNHLY and CDR2 FYNNEI. The CDR3 length is 14 residues. The chain's CDR3 is CASKRTRGTDTQYF. The CDR3 coding sequence is TGTGCCAGCAAGCGGACTAGAGGCACAGATACGCAGTATTTT.

CDR3 DNA: TGTGCCAGCAGCCCCGAGGGGACAGAACCCTATGGCTACACCTTC. This encodes CASSPEGTEPYGYTF. This chain connects TRBV7-2 to TRBJ1-2; 7 bases map to TRBD1. CDR1 is SGHTA and CDR2 is FQGNSA in the germline V gene. Losses at the gene ends were 5 bases for V and 4 bases for J; bases not matched to a gene: 10. This CDR3 has 15 amino acids.

The rearrangement links TRBV19 to TRBJ1-4, with TRBD1 matching 7 bases. There are 13 residues in the CDR3. Germline CDR1 is LNHDA and CDR2 is SQIVND (reference sequence). J gave up 7 bases and V 11 bases, and 10 bases lay outside the gene matches. The DNA of the CDR3 is TGTGCCGCCTTAGGGGACAGAATTGAAAAACTGTTTTTT. As protein: CAALGDRIEKLFF.

The J gene is TRBJ1-1, the V gene TRBV5-4, with 9 bases lining up with TRBD1. CDR3 length equals 14 residues. Germline V lookup: CDR1 SGHNT, CDR2 YYREEE (reference sequence). The junction had 7 bases not matched to a gene; V was cut back by 4 bases and J by 6 bases. CDR3: CASSPDRGFSEAFF. Here the CDR3 DNA reads TGTGCCAGCAGCCCGGACAGGGGTTTCTCTGAAGCTTTCTTT.

The CDR3 loop is CASSSGGDAFF. CDR3 DNA sequence: TGTGCCAGCAGCTCAGGGGGCGATGCGTTCTTC. The gene calls are TRBV7-6 and TRBJ2-1; 8 nucleotides line up with TRBD1. Losses at the gene ends were 4 bases for V and 15 bases for J; bases not matched to a gene: 5. The CDR3 has 11 amino acids. Germline CDR1 reads SGHVS; CDR2 reads FNYEAQ.

The chain combines TRBV27 with TRBJ1-5, with TRBD1 identical over 7 bases. CDR3 length: 17 residues. Germline V gives CDR1 MNHEY, CDR2 SMNVEV (reference sequence). V trimming: 1 base; J trimming: 5 bases; junction bases outside the gene matches: 11. The CDR3 sequence is CASSLYPPTGKYQPQHF. CDR3 DNA sequence: TGTGCCAGCAGTTTATACCCTCCGACAGGGAAGTATCAGCCCCAGCATTTT.

This chain connects TRBV7-8 to TRBJ2-5; the D gene is possibly TRBD1 (6 bases). Germline CDR1 SGHVS, CDR2 FQNEAQ. This CDR3 has 18 residues. The V and J ends lost 2 bases and 2 bases respectively, with 21 bases between them. The DNA for the CDR3 is TGTGCCAGCAGCTTAAACCCGCGACGCTTGACAGGACAAGAGACCCAGTACTTC. Translated, it gives CASSLNPRRLTGQETQYF.